By sample share, the clone carrying this T cell receptor (beta chain) is medium-sized (0.01 to 0.1%). The sample originates from a study of circulating CD8 cells and anti-PD-1 response in melanoma. TCR libraries were prepared from roughly 15 ng of total RNA with the QIAseq Immune Repertoire TCR panel. TCRdb re-derived calls from the reads in MiXCR, one entry per CDR3 protein. This table holds approximately 690 distinct CDR3 sequences, roughly 8% found once. Live CD3+CD8+TCRalphabeta+ cells were sorted into four subsets by PD-1 and/or TIGIT. CDR1 and CDR2 from the germline V gene are MDHEN and SYDVKM. V lost 6 bases, J lost 15 bases, and 15 bases lay in between. CDR3 size: 11 residues.

The sample consisted of CD8+ T cells from PBMCs, taken at baseline or after one month of anti-PD-1 therapy (not recorded which). The sequence was obtained from a human donor with melanoma. The chain has TRBV28 and TRBJ2-1, with D maybe TRBD2 (7 bases). CDR3 in DNA: TGTGCCAGCAGCCCGGGGGGCCCCTCGTTCTTC. Its translation: CASSPGGPSFF.